This record looks at one T cell receptor (beta chain) sequence and its context. Its antigen remains undetermined. Per-nucleotide qualities are absent, and no much larger clonotype sits a single base away. For CDR1 and CDR2, the germline V gene lists SGHDT and YYEEEE. V was cut back by 5 bases and J by 3 bases, leaving a gap of 14 bases between them. Spanning cysteine to phenylalanine, the CDR3 consists of 14 amino acids. CDR3 DNA is the only sequence kept; it has 42 bases, read in frame from the first base. TCR cDNA was synthesized by 5'RACE template switching, through which a universal primer site and unique molecular identifiers were introduced. Priming for cDNA synthesis came from both the TCR alpha and TCR beta constant segments. Two PCR steps were used to amplify libraries, with sample barcodes and sequencing adapters being added in the second step. Sequencing of libraries was done on Illumina HiSeq 2500 (2x100 bp) or NovaSeq (2x150 bp). Per the source publication's procedure: MIGEC was used to demultiplex reads and collapse the reads into UMI consensus sequences, and MiXCR was used for V(D)J alignment. Vaccine-responding clonotypes were defined with edgeR using replicate PBMC samples, requiring FDR below 0.01 and a log2 fold change above 5 up to day 15. Each bulk clonotype received a CD4 or CD8 identity based on whether the sequenced CD4 or CD8 repertoire contained that clonotype at higher abundance. TCRdb reprocessing: public reads trimmed at Q25 with fastp, clones called with MiXCR, in-frame beta chains kept. Records with the same CDR3 protein are collapsed into one entry carrying the most frequent genes and DNA. The V and J calls, along with clone size, are taken from TCRdb and not from the paper's own processing. For this sample there are around 310,000 distinct CDR3 sequences; 8.5% to 10% appear just once. The top ten clonotypes cover about 20% of the sample.

The treatment or condition label, read with the paper, signifies: live attenuated yellow fever vaccine strain. At each blood-draw timepoint, two biological replicates of bulk PBMCs were obtained. PBMCs were isolated from peripheral blood using a standard Ficoll-Paque protocol. TriZol was used to extract RNA from bulk PBMCs, from CD4 and CD8 fractions, and from dextramer-positive and dextramer-negative fractions. This sample stems from a study of T cells after yellow fever vaccination (dated 2019 in TCRdb). Regarding the study in general: The SMART-Seq v4 Ultra Low Input RNA kit was used to prepare libraries from fractions with low cell numbers. To track T-cell clones before and after primary and booster YFV17D yellow fever vaccination, bulk TCR alpha and beta repertoires were sequenced longitudinally. Two healthy male donors, one aged 18 to 30 and one aged 30 to 40 years, made up the cohort. Blood was drawn at multiple timepoints before and after primary and secondary immunization, with bulk PBMC replicates and cell subsets isolated.

Findings and caveats that apply to the study as a whole: A small fraction of clonotypes showed up in both the CD4 and CD8 compartments, probably as a result of convergent recombination. Because abundant contaminating clonotypes from the bulk population could be contained in FACS-sorted repertoires, computational filtering was required. Compared with the primary T-cell response, the secondary T-cell response was faster but weaker, reaching its peak on day 5 rather than on day 15. Because the study included only a couple of donors, the extent to which the findings can be generalized is limited. After the booster, most of the clones that had expanded following primary vaccination were detected again (almost 98% of CD4 and 80% to 90% of CD8), which suggests that memory was broadly maintained.

Source: PBMCs, taken on the day of the first yellow fever vaccination. The sequence joins TRBV5-6 to TRBJ1-2, with a weak D call of TRBD1 (5 bases match). This TCR came from a man between 18 and 35 years old who received the YFV17D yellow fever vaccine. The CDR3 region reads CASRSAGQDYGYTF. The nucleotides read TGTGCCAGCAGATCGGCGGGGCAGGACTATGGCTACACCTTC.